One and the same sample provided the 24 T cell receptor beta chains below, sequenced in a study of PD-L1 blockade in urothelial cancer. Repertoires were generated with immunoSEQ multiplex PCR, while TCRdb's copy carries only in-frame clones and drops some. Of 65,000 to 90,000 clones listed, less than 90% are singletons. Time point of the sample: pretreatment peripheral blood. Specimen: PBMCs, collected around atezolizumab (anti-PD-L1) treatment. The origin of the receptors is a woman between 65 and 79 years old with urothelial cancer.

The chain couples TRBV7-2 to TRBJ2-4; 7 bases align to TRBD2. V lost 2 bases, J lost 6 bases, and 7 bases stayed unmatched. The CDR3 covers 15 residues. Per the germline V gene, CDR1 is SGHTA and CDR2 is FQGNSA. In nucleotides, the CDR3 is TGTGCCAGCAGCTTAACCGCCGGGGGGAGAAACATTCAGTACTTC. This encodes CASSLTAGGRNIQYF.

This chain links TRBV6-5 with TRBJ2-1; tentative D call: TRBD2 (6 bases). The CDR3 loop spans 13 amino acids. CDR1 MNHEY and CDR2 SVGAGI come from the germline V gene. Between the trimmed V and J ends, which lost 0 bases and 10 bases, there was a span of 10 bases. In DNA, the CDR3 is TGTGCCAGCAGTTACTCGGAGGGTGGCGAGCAGTTCTTC. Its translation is CASSYSEGGEQFF.

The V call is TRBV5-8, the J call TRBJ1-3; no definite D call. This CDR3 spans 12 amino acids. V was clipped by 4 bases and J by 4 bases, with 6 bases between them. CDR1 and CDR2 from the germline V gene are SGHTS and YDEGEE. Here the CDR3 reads CASSPMGNTIYF. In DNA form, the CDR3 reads TGTGCCAGCAGCCCCATGGGAAACACCATATATTTT.

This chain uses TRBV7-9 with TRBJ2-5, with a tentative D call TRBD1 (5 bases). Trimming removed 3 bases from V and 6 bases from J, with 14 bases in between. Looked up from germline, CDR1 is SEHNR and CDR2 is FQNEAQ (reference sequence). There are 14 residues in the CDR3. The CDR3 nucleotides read TGTGCCAGCAGCTTCCCTGGACACATACAGACCCAGTACTTC. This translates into CASSFPGHIQTQYF.

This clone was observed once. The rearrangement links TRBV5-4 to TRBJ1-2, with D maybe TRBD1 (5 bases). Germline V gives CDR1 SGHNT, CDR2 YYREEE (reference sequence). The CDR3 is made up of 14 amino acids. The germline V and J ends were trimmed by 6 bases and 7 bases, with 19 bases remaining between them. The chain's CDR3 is CASNPGKGTVGYTF. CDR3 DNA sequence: TGTGCCAGCAACCCAGGGAAAGGTACGGTTGGCTACACCTTC.

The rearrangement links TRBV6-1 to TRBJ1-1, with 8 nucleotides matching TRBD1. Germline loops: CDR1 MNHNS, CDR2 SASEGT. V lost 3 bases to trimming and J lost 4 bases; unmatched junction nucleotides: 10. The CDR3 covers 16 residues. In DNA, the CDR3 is TGTGCCAGCAGTGACAGGGGGCGTTTTCTTCGCACTGAAGCTTTCTTT. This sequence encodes CASSDRGRFLRTEAFF.

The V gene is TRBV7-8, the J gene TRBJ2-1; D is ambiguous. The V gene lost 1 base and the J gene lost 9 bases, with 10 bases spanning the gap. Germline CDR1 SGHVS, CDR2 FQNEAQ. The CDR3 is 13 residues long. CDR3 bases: TGTGCCAGCAGCTTAGGGCTAGATGGTGAGCAGTTCTTC. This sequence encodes CASSLGLDGEQFF.

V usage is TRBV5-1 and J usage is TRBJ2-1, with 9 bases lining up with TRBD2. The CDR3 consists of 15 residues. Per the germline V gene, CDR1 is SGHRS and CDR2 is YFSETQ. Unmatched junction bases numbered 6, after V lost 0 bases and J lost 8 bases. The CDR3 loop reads CASSLDGGGGDEQFF. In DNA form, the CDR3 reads TGCGCCAGCAGCTTGGATGGCGGGGGGGGTGATGAGCAGTTCTTC.

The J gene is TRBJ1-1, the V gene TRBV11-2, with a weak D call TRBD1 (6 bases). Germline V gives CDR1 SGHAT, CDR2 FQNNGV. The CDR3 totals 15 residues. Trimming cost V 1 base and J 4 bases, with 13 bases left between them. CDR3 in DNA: TGTGCCAGCAGCTTAGTGGTCGGCAGGGGCACTGAAGCTTTCTTT. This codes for CASSLVVGRGTEAFF. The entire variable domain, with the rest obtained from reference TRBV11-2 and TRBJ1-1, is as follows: EAGVAQSPRYKIIEKRQSVAFWCNPISGHATLYWYQQILGQGPKLLIQFQNNGVVDDSQLPKDRFSAERLKGVDSTLKIQPAKLEDSAVYLCASSLVVGRGTEAFFGQGTRLTVV.

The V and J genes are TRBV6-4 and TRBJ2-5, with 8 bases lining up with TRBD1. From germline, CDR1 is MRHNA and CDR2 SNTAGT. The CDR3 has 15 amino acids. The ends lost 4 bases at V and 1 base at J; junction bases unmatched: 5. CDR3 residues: CASSGGDRFQETQYF. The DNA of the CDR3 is TGTGCCAGCAGTGGGGGGGACAGGTTCCAAGAGACCCAGTACTTC.

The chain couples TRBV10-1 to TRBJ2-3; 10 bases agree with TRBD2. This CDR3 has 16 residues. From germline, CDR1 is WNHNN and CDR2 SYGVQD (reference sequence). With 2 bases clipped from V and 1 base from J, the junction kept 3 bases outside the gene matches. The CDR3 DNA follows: TGCGCCAGCAGTGAGAGTCTAGCGGGAGGCACAGATACGCAGTATTTT. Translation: CASSESLAGGTDTQYF.

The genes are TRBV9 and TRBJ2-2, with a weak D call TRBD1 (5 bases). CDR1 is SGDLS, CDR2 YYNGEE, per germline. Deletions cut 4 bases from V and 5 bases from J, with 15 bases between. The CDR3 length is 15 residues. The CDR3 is CASSPRTSETGELFF. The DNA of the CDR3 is TGTGCCAGCAGCCCCAGGACAAGTGAGACCGGGGAGCTGTTTTTT.

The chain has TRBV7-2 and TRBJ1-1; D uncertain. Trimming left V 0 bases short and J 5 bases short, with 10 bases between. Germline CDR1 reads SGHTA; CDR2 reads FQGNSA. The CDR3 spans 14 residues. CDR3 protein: CASSLALEGTEAFF. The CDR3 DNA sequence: TGTGCCAGCAGCTTAGCGTTGGAGGGAACTGAAGCTTTCTTT. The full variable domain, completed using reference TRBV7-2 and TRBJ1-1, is GAGVSQSPSNKVTEKGKDVELRCDPISGHTALYWYRQSLGQGLEFLIYFQGNSAPDKSGLPSDRFSAERTGGSVSTLTIQRTQQEDSAVYLCASSLALEGTEAFFGQGTRLTVV.

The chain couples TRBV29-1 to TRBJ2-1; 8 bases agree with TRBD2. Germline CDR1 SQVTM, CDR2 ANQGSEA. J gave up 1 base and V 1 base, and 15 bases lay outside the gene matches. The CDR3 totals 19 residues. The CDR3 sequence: CSVEARGEASGSSYNEQFF. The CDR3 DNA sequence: TGCAGCGTTGAAGCGAGGGGCGAGGCTAGCGGGTCGTCCTACAATGAGCAGTTCTTC.

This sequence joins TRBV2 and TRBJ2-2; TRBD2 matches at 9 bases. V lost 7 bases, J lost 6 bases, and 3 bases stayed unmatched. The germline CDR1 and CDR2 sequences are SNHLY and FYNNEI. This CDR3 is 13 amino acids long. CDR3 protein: CASTQREAGELFF. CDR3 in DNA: TGTGCCAGCACCCAGCGGGAGGCCGGGGAGCTGTTTTTT. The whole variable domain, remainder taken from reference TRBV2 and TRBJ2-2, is EPEVTQTPSHQVTQMGQEVILRCVPISNHLYFYWYRQILGQKVEFLVSFYNNEISEKSEIFDDQFSVERPDGSNFTLKIRSTKLEDSAMYFCASTQREAGELFFGEGSRLTVL.

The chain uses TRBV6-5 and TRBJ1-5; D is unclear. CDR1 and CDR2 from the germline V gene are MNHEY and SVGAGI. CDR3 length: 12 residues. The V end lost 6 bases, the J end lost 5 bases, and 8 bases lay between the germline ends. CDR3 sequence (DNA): TGTGCCAGCAGGATAGAGGATCAGCCCCAGCATTTT. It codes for CASRIEDQPQHF.

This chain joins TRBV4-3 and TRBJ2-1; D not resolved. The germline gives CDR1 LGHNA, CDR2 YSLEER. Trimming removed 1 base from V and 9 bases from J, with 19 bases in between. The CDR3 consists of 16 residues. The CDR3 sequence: CASSQAPTSRVGEQFF. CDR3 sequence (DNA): TGCGCCAGCAGCCAAGCCCCGACATCGAGAGTAGGTGAGCAGTTCTTC.

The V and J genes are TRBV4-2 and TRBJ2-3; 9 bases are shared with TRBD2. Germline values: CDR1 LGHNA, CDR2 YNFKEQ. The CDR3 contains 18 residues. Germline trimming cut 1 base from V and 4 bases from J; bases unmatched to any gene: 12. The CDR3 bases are TGTGCCAGCAGCCAAGGGGGGTTGGCGGGAGGGCCATCAGATACGCAGTATTTT. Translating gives CASSQGGLAGGPSDTQYF.

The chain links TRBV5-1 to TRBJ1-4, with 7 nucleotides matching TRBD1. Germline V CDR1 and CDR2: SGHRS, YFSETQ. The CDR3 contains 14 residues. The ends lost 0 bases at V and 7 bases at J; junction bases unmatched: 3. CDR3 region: CASSLVGGVEKLFF. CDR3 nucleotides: TGCGCCAGCAGCTTGGTAGGGGGCGTTGAAAAACTGTTTTTT.

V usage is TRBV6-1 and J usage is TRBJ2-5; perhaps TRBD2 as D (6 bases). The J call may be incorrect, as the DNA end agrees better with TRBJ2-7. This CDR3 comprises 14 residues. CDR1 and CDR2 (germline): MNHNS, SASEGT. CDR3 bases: TGTGCCAGCAGGACCGGGACTCATTCCTACGAGCAGTACTTC. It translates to CASRTGTHSYEQYF.

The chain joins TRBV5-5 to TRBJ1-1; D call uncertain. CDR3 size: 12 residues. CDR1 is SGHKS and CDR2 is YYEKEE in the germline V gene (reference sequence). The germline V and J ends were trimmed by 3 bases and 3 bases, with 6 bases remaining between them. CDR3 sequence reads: CASSSVDTEAFF. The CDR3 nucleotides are TGTGCCAGCAGCTCGGTAGACACTGAAGCTTTCTTT.

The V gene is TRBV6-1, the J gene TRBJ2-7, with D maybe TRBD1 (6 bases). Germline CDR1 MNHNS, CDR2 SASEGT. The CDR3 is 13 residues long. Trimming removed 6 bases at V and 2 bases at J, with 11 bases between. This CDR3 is CASRGAGAYEQYF. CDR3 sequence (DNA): TGTGCCAGCAGAGGAGCAGGGGCCTACGAGCAGTACTTC.

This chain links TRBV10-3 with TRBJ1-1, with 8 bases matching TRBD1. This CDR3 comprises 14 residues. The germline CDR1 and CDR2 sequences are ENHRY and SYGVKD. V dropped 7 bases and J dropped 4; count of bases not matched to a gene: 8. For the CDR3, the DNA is TGTGCCATCACCTCGACAGGGGATGGCACTGAAGCTTTCTTT. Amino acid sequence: CAITSTGDGTEAFF.

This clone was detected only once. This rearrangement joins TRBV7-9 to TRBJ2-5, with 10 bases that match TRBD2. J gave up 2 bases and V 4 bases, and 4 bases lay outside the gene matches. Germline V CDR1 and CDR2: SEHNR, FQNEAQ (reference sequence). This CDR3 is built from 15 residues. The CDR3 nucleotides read TGTGCCAGCAGCTCGGGGACTAGCGAACAAGAGACCCAGTACTTC. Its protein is CASSSGTSEQETQYF.